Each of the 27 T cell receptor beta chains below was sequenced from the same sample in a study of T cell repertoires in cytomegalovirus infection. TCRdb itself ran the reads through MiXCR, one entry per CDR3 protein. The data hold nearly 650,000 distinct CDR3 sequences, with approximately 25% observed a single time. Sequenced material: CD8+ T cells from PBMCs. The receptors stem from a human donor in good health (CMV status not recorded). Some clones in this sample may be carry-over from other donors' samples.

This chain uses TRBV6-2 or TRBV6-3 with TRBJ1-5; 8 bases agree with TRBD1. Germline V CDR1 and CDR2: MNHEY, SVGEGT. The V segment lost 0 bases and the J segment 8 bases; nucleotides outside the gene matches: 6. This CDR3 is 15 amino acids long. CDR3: CASSYSIRGREPQHF. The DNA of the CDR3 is TGTGCCAGCAGTTACTCGATCAGGGGGCGGGAGCCCCAGCATTTT.

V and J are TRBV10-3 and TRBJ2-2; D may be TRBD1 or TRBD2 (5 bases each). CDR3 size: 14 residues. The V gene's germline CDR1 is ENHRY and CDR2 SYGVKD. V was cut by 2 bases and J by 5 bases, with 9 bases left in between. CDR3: CAISEIGGTGELFF. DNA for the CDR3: TGTGCCATCAGTGAGATTGGGGGAACCGGGGAGCTGTTTTTT.

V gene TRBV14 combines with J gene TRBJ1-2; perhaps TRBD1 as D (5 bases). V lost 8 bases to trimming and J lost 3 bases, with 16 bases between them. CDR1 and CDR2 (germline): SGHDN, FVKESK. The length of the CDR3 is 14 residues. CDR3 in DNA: TGTGCCAGCCAAGACGGGGCGGGCGACTATGGCTACACCTTC. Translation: CASQDGAGDYGYTF.

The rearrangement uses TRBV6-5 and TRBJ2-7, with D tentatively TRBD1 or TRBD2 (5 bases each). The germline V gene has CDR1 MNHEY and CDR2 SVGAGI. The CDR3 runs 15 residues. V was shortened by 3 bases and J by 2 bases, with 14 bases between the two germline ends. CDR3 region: CASSYTGPTTYEQYF. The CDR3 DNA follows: TGTGCCAGCAGTTATACGGGACCGACAACCTACGAGCAGTACTTC.

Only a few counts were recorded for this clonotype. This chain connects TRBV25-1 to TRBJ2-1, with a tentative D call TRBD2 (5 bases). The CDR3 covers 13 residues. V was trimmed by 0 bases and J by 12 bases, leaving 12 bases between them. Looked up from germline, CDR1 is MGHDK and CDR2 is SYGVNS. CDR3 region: CASSEYFGEGQFF. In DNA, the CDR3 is TGTGCCAGCAGTGAATATTTCGGGGAAGGGCAGTTCTTC.

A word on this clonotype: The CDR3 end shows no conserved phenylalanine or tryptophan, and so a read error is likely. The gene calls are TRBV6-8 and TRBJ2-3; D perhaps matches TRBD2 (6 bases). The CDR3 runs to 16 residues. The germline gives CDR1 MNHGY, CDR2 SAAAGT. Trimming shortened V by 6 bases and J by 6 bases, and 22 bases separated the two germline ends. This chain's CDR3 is CASSRAGTPESDTQYS. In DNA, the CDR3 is TGTGCCAGCAGCCGAGCCGGGACTCCGGAGTCGGATACGCAGTATTCT.

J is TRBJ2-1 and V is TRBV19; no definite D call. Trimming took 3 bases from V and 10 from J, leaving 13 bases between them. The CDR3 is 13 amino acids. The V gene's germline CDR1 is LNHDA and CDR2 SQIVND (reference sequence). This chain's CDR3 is CASSIPSSSEQFF. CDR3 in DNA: TGTGCCAGTAGTATTCCTTCTTCCTCCGAGCAGTTCTTC.

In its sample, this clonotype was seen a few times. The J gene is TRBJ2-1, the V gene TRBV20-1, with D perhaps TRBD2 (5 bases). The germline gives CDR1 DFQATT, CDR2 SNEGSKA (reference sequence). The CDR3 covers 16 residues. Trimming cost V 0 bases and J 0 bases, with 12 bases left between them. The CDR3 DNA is TGCAGTGCTAGAGATCGGACTCCTGCCTCCTACAATGAGCAGTTCTTC. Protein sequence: CSARDRTPASYNEQFF.

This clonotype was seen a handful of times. CDR3 DNA: TGCAGTGCTAGAGCGGGGGGCGCAGATACGCAGTATTTT. Protein: CSARAGGADTQYF. The chain has TRBV20-1 and TRBJ2-3; D possibly corresponds to TRBD2 (7 bases). There are 13 residues in the CDR3. Germline lookup yields CDR1 DFQATT and CDR2 SNEGSKA (reference sequence). The V gene lost 1 base and the J gene lost 4 bases, with 9 bases spanning the gap.

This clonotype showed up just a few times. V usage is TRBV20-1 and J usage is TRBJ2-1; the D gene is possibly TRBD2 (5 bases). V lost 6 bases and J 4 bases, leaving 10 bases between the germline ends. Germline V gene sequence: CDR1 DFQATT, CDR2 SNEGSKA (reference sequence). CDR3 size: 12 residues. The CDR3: CSAHGVYNEQFF. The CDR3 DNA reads TGCAGTGCCCACGGGGTATACAATGAGCAGTTCTTC.

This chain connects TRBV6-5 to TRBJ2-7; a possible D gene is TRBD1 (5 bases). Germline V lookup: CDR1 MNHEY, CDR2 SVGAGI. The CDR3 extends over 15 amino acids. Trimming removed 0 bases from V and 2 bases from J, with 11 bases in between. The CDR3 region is CASSYSIDRTYEQYV. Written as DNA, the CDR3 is TGTGCCAGCAGTTACTCGATTGACAGAACCTACGAGCAGTACGTC.

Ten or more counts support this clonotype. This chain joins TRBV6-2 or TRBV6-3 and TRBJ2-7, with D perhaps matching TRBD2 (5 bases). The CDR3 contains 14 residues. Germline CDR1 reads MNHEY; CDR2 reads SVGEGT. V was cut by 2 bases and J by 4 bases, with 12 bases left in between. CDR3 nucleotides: TGTGCCAGCAGTTACGCCGGGGAGCCTTACGAGCAGTACGTC. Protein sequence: CASSYAGEPYEQYV.

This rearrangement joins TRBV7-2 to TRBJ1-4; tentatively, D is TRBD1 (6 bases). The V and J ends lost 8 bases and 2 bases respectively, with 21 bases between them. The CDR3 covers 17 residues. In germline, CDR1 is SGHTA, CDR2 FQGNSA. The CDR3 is CASSPDEGERTNEKLFF. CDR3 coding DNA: TGTGCCAGCTCCCCGGACGAGGGGGAGCGTACTAATGAAAAACTGTTTTTT.

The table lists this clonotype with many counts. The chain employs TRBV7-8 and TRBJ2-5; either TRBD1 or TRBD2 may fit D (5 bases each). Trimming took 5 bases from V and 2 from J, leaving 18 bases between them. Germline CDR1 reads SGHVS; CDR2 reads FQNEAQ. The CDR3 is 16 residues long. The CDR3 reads CASSPPPPGPQETQYF. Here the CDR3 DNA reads TGTGCCAGCAGCCCGCCCCCCCCGGGGCCGCAAGAGACCCAGTACTTC.

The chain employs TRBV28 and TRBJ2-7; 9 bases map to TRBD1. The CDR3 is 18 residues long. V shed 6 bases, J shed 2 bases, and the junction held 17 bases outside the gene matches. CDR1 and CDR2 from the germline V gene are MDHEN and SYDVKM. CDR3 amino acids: CASSRRDRVRSQPYEQYV. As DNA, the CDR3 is TGTGCCAGCAGCCGCCGGGACAGGGTCCGATCCCAACCCTACGAGCAGTACGTC.

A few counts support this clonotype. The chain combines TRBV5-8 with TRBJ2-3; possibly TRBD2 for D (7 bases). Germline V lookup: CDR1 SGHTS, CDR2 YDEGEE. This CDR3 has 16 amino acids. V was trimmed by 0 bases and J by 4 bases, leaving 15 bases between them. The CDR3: CASSLVGGGRPDTQYF. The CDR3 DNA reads TGTGCCAGCAGCTTGGTGGGGGGGGGCCGCCCAGATACGCAGTATTTT.

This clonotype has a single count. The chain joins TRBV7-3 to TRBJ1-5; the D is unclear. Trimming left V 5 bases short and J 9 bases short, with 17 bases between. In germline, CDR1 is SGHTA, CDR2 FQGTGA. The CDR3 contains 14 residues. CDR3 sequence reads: CASSPAGVSRPQHF. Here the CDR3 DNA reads TGTGCCAGCAGCCCTGCCGGGGTTAGTCGGCCCCAGCATTTT.

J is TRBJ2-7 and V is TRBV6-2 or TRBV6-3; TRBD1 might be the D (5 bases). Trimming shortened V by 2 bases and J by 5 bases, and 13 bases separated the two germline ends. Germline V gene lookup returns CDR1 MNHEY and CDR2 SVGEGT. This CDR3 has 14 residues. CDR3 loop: CASSYNGRVHEQYV. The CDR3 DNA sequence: TGTGCCAGCAGTTACAACGGCAGGGTCCACGAGCAGTACGTC.

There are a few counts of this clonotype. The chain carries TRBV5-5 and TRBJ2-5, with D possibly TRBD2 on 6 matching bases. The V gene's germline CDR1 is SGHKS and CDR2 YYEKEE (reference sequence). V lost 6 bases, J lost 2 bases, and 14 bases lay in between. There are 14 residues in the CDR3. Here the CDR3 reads CASTPGSGQETQYF. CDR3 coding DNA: TGTGCCAGCACCCCTGGCAGCGGGCAAGAGACCCAGTACTTC.

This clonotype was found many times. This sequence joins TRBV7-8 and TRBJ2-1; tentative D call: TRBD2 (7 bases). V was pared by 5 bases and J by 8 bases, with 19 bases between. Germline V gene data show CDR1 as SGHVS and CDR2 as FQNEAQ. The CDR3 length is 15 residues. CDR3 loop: CASSPRRGLRDEQFF. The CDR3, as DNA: TGTGCCAGCAGCCCCCGGCGGGGGCTCAGGGATGAGCAGTTCTTC.

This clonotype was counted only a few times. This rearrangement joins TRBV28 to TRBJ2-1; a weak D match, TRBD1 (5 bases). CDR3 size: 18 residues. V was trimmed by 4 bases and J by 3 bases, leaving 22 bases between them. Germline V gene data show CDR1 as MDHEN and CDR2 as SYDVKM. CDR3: CASSSDMESTSLYNEQFF. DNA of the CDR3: TGTGCCAGCAGTTCGGACATGGAGAGTACATCCCTCTACAATGAGCAGTTCTTC.

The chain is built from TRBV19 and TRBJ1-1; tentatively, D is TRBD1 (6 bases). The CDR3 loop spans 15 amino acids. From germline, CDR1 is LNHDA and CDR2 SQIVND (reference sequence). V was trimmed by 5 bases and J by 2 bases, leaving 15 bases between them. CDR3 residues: CASSLRRGLNTEAFF. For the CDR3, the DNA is TGTGCCAGTAGTCTCAGGCGGGGGCTCAACACTGAAGCTTTCTTT.

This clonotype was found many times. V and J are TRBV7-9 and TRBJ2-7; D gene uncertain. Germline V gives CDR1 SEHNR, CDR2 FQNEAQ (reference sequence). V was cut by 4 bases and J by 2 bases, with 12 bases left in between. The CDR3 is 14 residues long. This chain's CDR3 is CASSSQLTTYEQYF. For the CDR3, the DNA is TGTGCCAGCAGCTCACAGCTAACCACCTACGAGCAGTACTTC.

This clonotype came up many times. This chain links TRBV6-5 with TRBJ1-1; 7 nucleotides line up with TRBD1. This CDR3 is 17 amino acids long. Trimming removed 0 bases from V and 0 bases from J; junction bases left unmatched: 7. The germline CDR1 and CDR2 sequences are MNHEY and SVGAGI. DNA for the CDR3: TGTGCCAGCAGTTACTCGAGGAAGACAGGGATGAACACTGAAGCTTTCTTT. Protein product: CASSYSRKTGMNTEAFF.

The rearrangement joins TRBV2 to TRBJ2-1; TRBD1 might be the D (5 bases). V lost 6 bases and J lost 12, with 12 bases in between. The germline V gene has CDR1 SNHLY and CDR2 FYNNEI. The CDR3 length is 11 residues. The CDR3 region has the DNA TGTGCCAGCAGGGGTGGGCAGGGGCAGTTCTTC. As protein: CASRGGQGQFF.

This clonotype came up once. The CDR3: CASSLGPQRGGFF. The CDR3 DNA follows: TGTGCCAGCAGCTTAGGGCCGCAAAGGGGAGGATTCTTC. The chain combines TRBV7-9 with TRBJ2-1; possibly TRBD2 for D (6 bases). Trimming left V 1 base short and J 16 bases short, with 17 bases between. Germline V gene lookup returns CDR1 SEHNR and CDR2 FQNEAQ (reference sequence). The CDR3 is made up of 13 amino acids.

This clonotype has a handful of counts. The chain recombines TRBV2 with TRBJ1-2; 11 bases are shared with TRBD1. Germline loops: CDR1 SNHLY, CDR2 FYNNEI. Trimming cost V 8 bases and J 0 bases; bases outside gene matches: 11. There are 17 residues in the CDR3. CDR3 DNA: TGTGCCAGCGAAGAGCGGGACAGGGGGAGGACTAACTATGGCTACACCTTC. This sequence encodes CASEERDRGRTNYGYTF.